This TCR beta chain was observed in a study of blood T cells in healthy people across ages. Per the germline V gene, CDR1 is SQVTM and CDR2 is ANQGSEA. This CDR3 has 13 amino acids. Trimming left V 8 bases short and J 3 bases short, with 16 bases between. A sample-barcoded 5' primer and a J-beta primer mix were used in a second PCR of about 7 to 12 cycles. MiXCR was run by TCRdb on the 5' RACE reads, yielding one entry per CDR3 protein. The sample lists more than 700,000 distinct CDR3 sequences, around half seen once, with around 40% in the top ten. Isolating PBMCs gave at least 6 million of these cells per sample. Broader study findings: PBMCs were not sorted, which prevented a conclusive comparison of naive versus antigen-experienced cells. Investigators viewed diversity estimates from one million T cells as underestimates, the study reported. Higher diversity, along with more naive CD4+ cells, distinguished long-lived donors from aged donors.

Of note for this clonotype: Its antigen is undetermined.

This rearrangement joins TRBV29-1 to TRBJ1-2, with D possibly being TRBD1 (5 bases). The sample comprised blood. The receptor comes from a man older than 75 in good health. The CDR3 here is CSTGRGEDYGYTF. The CDR3 bases are TGCAGCACAGGAAGGGGCGAGGACTATGGCTACACCTTC.